This paragraph reports one T cell receptor (beta chain). Clinical histories supplied by participants themselves formed the basis of cohort assignment. This specimen comes from a study of blood T cell repertoires in COVID-19. Sequencing was performed with immunoSEQ multiplex PCR; in TCRdb, only in-frame clones are kept and a portion is missing. The sample has nearly 250,000 clones, just under 90% seen once. This clonotype was obtained from a man aged 50 or older who had been exposed to COVID-19. Sequenced: PBMCs or T cells enriched from blood (not recorded which).

This chain's CDR3 is CASSVSPGQGYEQYF. CDR3 in DNA: TGTGCCAGCAGTGTTTCCCCCGGACAGGGTTACGAGCAGTACTTC. The gene calls are TRBV2 and TRBJ2-7, with TRBD1 matching over 8 bases. The CDR3 runs to 15 residues. The germline V gene has CDR1 SNHLY and CDR2 FYNNEI. Germline trimming cut 4 bases from V and 4 bases from J; bases unmatched to any gene: 9.